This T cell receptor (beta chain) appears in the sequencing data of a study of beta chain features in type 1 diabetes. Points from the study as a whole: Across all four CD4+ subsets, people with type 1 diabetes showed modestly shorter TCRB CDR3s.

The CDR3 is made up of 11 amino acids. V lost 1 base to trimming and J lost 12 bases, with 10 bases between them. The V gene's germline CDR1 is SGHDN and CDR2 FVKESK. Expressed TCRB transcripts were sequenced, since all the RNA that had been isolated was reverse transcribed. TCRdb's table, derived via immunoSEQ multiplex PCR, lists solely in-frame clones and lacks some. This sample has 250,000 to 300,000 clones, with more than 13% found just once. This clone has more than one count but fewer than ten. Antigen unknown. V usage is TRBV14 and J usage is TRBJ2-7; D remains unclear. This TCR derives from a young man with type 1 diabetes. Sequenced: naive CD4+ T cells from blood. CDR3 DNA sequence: TGTGCCAGCAGCCAAGCCGGCACAGTGTACTTC. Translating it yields CASSQAGTVYF.